The 7 T cell receptor beta chains presented below share a single source sample, sequenced in a study of tumor-infiltrating lymphocytes in primary liver carcinoma. They got blood RNA out of unsorted whole blood and also pulled out germline DNA. cDNA specific to TCR beta was made from 450 to 500 ng of total RNA, with a constant-region primer employed for priming. Libraries of TCR beta came from three nested multiplex PCR rounds with slightly modified ARM-PCR. Primers for the first two PCR rounds were TRBV1-TRBV30 forward primers and a C-beta reverse primer (roughly 9 cycles per round). TCRdb independently ran MiXCR on the multiplex PCR reads; one entry per CDR3 protein. The sample lists approximately 310,000 distinct CDR3 sequences, more than 55% occurring once. The sequencing input was peripheral blood. Receptor source: a man between 40 and 49 years old with primary liver carcinoma and hepatitis B virus infection.

This chain links TRBV5-4 with TRBJ2-7; 9 bases are a match to TRBD1. The germline V gene encodes CDR1 SGHNT and CDR2 YYREEE (reference sequence). The CDR3 spans 16 residues. V lost 3 bases, J lost 0 bases, and 7 bases stayed unmatched. The CDR3 DNA follows: TGTGCCAGCAGCTCACCGGGACAGGGAGGCTCCTACGAGCAGTACTTC. Translating it yields CASSSPGQGGSYEQYF.

The rearrangement links TRBV29-1 to TRBJ2-5, with 8 bases matching TRBD1. The CDR3 covers 13 residues. Per the germline V gene, CDR1 is SQVTM and CDR2 is ANQGSEA. J lost 8 bases, V lost 8 bases, and 13 bases had no gene match. CDR3 in DNA: TGCAGCATAGAAGCAGGGGGCGGGGATACCCAGTACTTC. It specifies CSIEAGGGDTQYF.

This clonotype was found many times. The rearrangement links TRBV10-3 to TRBJ2-6; D unclear. This CDR3 region has 15 residues. Germline V gives CDR1 ENHRY, CDR2 SYGVKD. The V and J ends lost 10 bases and 1 base respectively, with 14 bases between them. This CDR3 reads CATIGLLSGANVLTF. Written as DNA, the CDR3 is TGTGCCACCATTGGCCTGTTGTCTGGGGCCAACGTCCTGACTTTC.

The J gene is TRBJ2-1, the V gene TRBV5-1; possibly TRBD2 for D (5 bases). CDR3 length equals 11 residues. Trimming took off 6 bases at V and 10 bases at J, with 11 bases between the two ends. CDR1 and CDR2 (germline): SGHRS, YFSETQ. CDR3 sequence reads: CASTPGVEQFF. Here the CDR3 DNA reads TGCGCCAGCACCCCCGGGGTGGAGCAGTTCTTC.

The chain combines TRBV11-3 with TRBJ2-1; 8 positions match TRBD2. The CDR3 spans 18 residues. The V gene end was trimmed by 0 bases and the J gene end by 6 bases; junction bases not matched to a gene: 13. CDR1 and CDR2 (germline): SGHNT, YENEEA. The CDR3 is CASSLDRTIAGGINEQFF. The CDR3 DNA sequence: TGTGCCAGCAGCTTAGATCGCACGATTGCGGGAGGAATCAATGAGCAGTTCTTC. Using reference TRBV11-3 and TRBJ2-1 for the parts outside the CDR3, the full variable domain is EAGVVQSPRYKIIEKKQPVAFWCNPISGHNTLYWYLQNLGQGPELLIRYENEEAVDDSQLPKDRFSAERLKGVDSTLKIQPAELGDSAVYLCASSLDRTIAGGINEQFFGPGTRLTVL.

The chain recombines TRBV30 with TRBJ1-1; the D gene is possibly TRBD1 (5 bases). Germline lookup yields CDR1 GTSNPN and CDR2 SVGIG (reference sequence). CDR3 length: 15 amino acids. V lost 4 bases and J 2 bases, leaving 17 bases between the germline ends. The CDR3 sequence: CAWILRAGLNTEAFF. CDR3 DNA sequence: TGTGCCTGGATTCTTAGGGCAGGGCTAAACACTGAAGCTTTCTTT.

The count of this clonotype is one. Being one base from a much bigger clone, this may be a read error. The V gene is TRBV29-1, the J gene TRBJ2-7; D may be TRBD2 (6 bases). V was trimmed by 7 bases and J by 2 bases, leaving 15 bases between them. The CDR3 is made up of 13 amino acids. Per germline, CDR1 SQVTM and CDR2 ANQGSEA. The CDR3 coding sequence is TGCAGCGCGACCGGGGGTACAACCTACGAGCAGTACTTC. Translating gives CSATGGTTYEQYF.